A selection of T cell receptor beta chains follows, all from one sample in a study of blood T cells in healthy people across ages. One entry per CDR3 protein results from TCRdb running MiXCR on the 5' RACE reads. The data contain about 1,500,000 distinct CDR3 sequences, over 25% of them singletons. Source material: blood. Receptors were obtained from a woman aged 30 to 39 in good health. CDR3s include the opening cysteine and the closing phenylalanine or tryptophan. The D gene is left open where the match is weak. Some rows mark clone size as missing; the rest say once, few, many or name a class of expanded clone.

abundance	v_gene	j_gene	d_gene	CDR3nt	CDR3aa
few	TRBV29-1	TRBJ2-5	.	TGCAGCGTTGAAGGAAACTCGGGCCGTCGGGAGACCCAGTACTTC	CSVEGNSGRRETQYF
.	TRBV18	TRBJ1-2	.	TGTGCCAGCTCACCCGTGGCGGCCGGCAACTATGGCTACACCTTC	CASSPVAAGNYGYTF
.	TRBV6-2/TRBV6-3	TRBJ2-5	TRBD2	TGTGCCAGCAGCTACACTAGCGGTTTAAGGTACTTC	CASSYTSGLRYF
.	TRBV2	TRBJ2-3	.	TGTGCCACCCGGGTCTCTAGCACAGATACGCAGTATTTT	CATRVSSTDTQYF
.	TRBV7-2	TRBJ2-7	.	TGTGCCAGCAGCCCAACTCGGACTGGCTCCTACGAGCAGTACTTC	CASSPTRTGSYEQYF
many	TRBV5-1	TRBJ1-6	.	TGCGCCAGCAGCTTGGCCGGGCAGGGAAATTCACCCCTCCACTTT	CASSLAGQGNSPLHF
.	TRBV14	TRBJ2-1	TRBD2	TGTGCCAGCAGCCAAAGGGGGGATAGCGGGGGGCGCTACAATGAGCAGTTCTTC	CASSQRGDSGGRYNEQFF
few	TRBV9	TRBJ2-7	.	TGTGTCAGCAGCCCTCGGACAGCTCCCCCCCACGAGCAGTACTTC	CVSSPRTAPPHEQYF
.	TRBV5-1	TRBJ1-2	.	TGCGCCAGCAGCCCCCGAGAGCCCAACTCTAACTATGGCTACACCTTC	CASSPREPNSNYGYTF
.	TRBV7-9	TRBJ2-5	TRBD2	TGTGCCAGCAGCCCAGTCGGCGGACTAGCGGGGTTGGGGACCCAGTACTTC	CASSPVGGLAGLGTQYF
many	TRBV6-5	TRBJ2-3	TRBD1	TGTGCCAGCAGTCCGGGACAGGTTGGATATAGCACAGATACGCAGTATTTT	CASSPGQVGYSTDTQYF
.	TRBV2	TRBJ1-2	.	TGTGCCAGCAGTGGCTTCCGTGAGGACGGCTACACCTTC	CASSGFREDGYTF
few	TRBV7-9	TRBJ1-2	.	TGTGCCAGCAGCTCCCCAGCTACGGCCGAAGACTATGGCTACACCTTC	CASSSPATAEDYGYTF
.	TRBV28	TRBJ2-5	TRBD1	TGTGCCAGCCGGGACAGCCAAGTCCAAGAGACCCAGTACTTC	CASRDSQVQETQYF
few	TRBV5-1	TRBJ1-2	.	TGCGCCAGCAGCCCAATCTCCGGGACGGACTATGGCTACACCTTC	CASSPISGTDYGYTF
.	TRBV5-1	TRBJ2-7	TRBD1	TGCGCCAGCAGCGTGTCGGGACAGGGGGCGCAGACCAAGCAGTACTTC	CASSVSGQGAQTKQYF
many	TRBV7-2	TRBJ2-7	TRBD2	TGTGCCAGCAGCTATCCCCGAGGGCGGGGGGGCCTCTCCTACGAGCAGTACTTC	CASSYPRGRGGLSYEQYF
few	TRBV7-2	TRBJ1-1	.	TGTGCCAGCAGCCCGCCTTCAGGGTTTAACACTGAAGCTTTCTTT	CASSPPSGFNTEAFF
many	TRBV6-2/TRBV6-3	TRBJ1-2	TRBD1	TGTGCCAGCAACCAACTCCGGACAGGGGACGGCTACACCTTC	CASNQLRTGDGYTF
.	TRBV18	TRBJ1-6	.	TGTGCCAGCTCACCAACTGGACGGAAGAATTCACCCCTCCACTTT	CASSPTGRKNSPLHF
once	TRBV20-1	TRBJ2-5	.	TGCAGTGCTACTAGTGGGCTGCGGGAAGAGACCCAGTACTTC	CSATSGLREETQYF
.	TRBV12-3/TRBV12-4	TRBJ1-5	.	TGTGCCAGCAGTTCCCCAGGGGTTATGGGCAATCAGCCCCAGCATTTT	CASSSPGVMGNQPQHF
.	TRBV5-1	TRBJ1-1	.	TGCGCCAGCAGCTTAGAATCTCATCTTACGAACACTGAAGCTTTCTTT	CASSLESHLTNTEAFF
few	TRBV5-1	TRBJ2-1	TRBD2	TGCGCCAGCAGCTGGCGGGGAGGGATCTACAATGAGCAGTTCTTC	CASSWRGGIYNEQFF
.	TRBV3-1	TRBJ2-1	TRBD1	TGTGCCAGCAGCCAAGATTTTGGGACAGGGGAACACAATGAGCAGTTCTTC	CASSQDFGTGEHNEQFF
few	TRBV29-1	TRBJ2-7	TRBD2	TGCAGCGTCGGGAGGGCCGGGTCGGGCGACGAGCAGTACTTC	CSVGRAGSGDEQYF
few	TRBV29-1	TRBJ1-1	TRBD1	TGCAGCGTTGAAAAGGGGGCGACAGGTACGCCTGAAGCTTTCTTT	CSVEKGATGTPEAFF
.	TRBV4-1	TRBJ2-7	.	TGCGCCAGCAGCCGGGGGGAACAGGGAACCTACGAGCAGTACTTC	CASSRGEQGTYEQYF
many	TRBV20-1	TRBJ2-7	TRBD2	TGCAGTGCTAGAGTTGGGCTAGCGGGAAAGGGCGAGCAGTACTTC	CSARVGLAGKGEQYF
few	TRBV27	TRBJ2-1	TRBD1	TGTGCCAGCAGTCCAAACCCACAGGGGGCGCGTTTCTACAATGAGCAGTTCTTC	CASSPNPQGARFYNEQFF
few	TRBV21-1	TRBJ2-7	.	TGTGCCAGCAGCACGGTCACAACTAGCGGGAGCACCTACGAGCAGTACTTC	CASSTVTTSGSTYEQYF
.	TRBV3-1	TRBJ2-5	TRBD2	TGTGCCAGCAGCCCCCCAGCGGGGGGCCGGGAGACCCAGTACTTC	CASSPPAGGRETQYF
.	TRBV2	TRBJ2-7	.	TGTGCCAGCAGCTTCCGGACTGTTTCCTACGAGCAGTACTTC	CASSFRTVSYEQYF
many	TRBV6-2/TRBV6-3	TRBJ2-7	TRBD2	TGTGCCAGCAGCTATAGCGGGGGAAACGAGCAGTACTTC	CASSYSGGNEQYF
.	TRBV7-2	TRBJ2-7	TRBD2	TGTGCCAGCAGCCCGGGACTAGCGGTCAGCTCCTACGAGCAGTACTTC	CASSPGLAVSSYEQYF
.	TRBV18	TRBJ1-2	.	TGTGCCAGCTCACAGGAGGAGGGAGGCTATGGCTACACCTTC	CASSQEEGGYGYTF
.	TRBV6-2/TRBV6-3	TRBJ2-7	.	TGTGCCAGCAGGATAGGATTCACGTACGAGCAGTACTTC	CASRIGFTYEQYF
many	TRBV5-1	TRBJ2-5	TRBD2	TGCGCCAGCAGCACTAGCGGTGATCAAGAGACCCAGTACTTC	CASSTSGDQETQYF
.	TRBV12-3/TRBV12-4	TRBJ1-2	.	TGTGCCAGCAGTATTGGCGCGGAATATGGCTACACCTTC	CASSIGAEYGYTF
.	TRBV5-1	TRBJ1-2	.	TGCGCCAGCGCCCCCAATGCGGGTTCTAACTATGGCTACACCTTC	CASAPNAGSNYGYTF
.	TRBV20-1	TRBJ2-5	.	TGCAGTGCTACCTCGCGGAGGGCCTACAATGAGCAGTACTTC	CSATSRRAYNEQYF
.	TRBV2	TRBJ2-1	TRBD2	TGTGCCAGCCCGGGACTAGCGGGAGGGCGGAATAATGAGCAGTTCTTC	CASPGLAGGRNNEQFF
.	TRBV10-2	TRBJ1-6	TRBD1	TGCGCCAGCAGTGCCCGGGACAGGCTTAAGGCACCCCTCCACTTT	CASSARDRLKAPLHF
.	TRBV7-9	TRBJ2-7	.	TGTGCCAGCAGCTTAGCGTCCAGCTCCTACGTGCAGTACTTC	CASSLASSSYVQYF
.	TRBV7-6	TRBJ2-1	.	TGTGCCAGCAGCTTAGAGACTGGGGCGGGGCTGGGTGAGCAGTTCTTC	CASSLETGAGLGEQFF
many	TRBV4-1	TRBJ2-1	.	TGCGCCAGCAGCTCGCGACCGGGGGGCAGTGAGCAGTTCTTC	CASSSRPGGSEQFF
few	TRBV7-3	TRBJ1-5	.	TGTGCCAGCAGCCTAAACCCGGGTATCACGCCCCAGCATTTT	CASSLNPGITPQHF
once	TRBV12-5	TRBJ2-3	.	TGTGCTTGTGGCCAAACAGGGAGCACAGATACGCAGTATTTT	CACGQTGSTDTQYF
few	TRBV28	TRBJ2-6	.	TGTGCCAGCAGTTTATTCCTAGGTGGGACACCAATCGGCTCTGGGGCCAACGTCCTGACTTTC	CASSLFLGGTPIGSGANVLTF
few	TRBV6-2/TRBV6-3	TRBJ2-1	TRBD2	TGTGCCAGCAGTTACGATCCCACTAGCGGGGTATACAATGAGCAGTTCTTC	CASSYDPTSGVYNEQFF
.	TRBV7-2	TRBJ2-7	.	TGTGCCAGCAACAAAGGCGGGTTAACCTGCGAGCAGTACTTC	CASNKGGLTCEQYF
.	TRBV10-1	TRBJ2-7	.	TGCGCCAGCAGTCACAAGACCTACGAGCAGTACTTC	CASSHKTYEQYF
few	TRBV7-3	TRBJ2-1	TRBD1	TGTGCCAGCAGCTCCTCCATCCATAATGGGACAGGGTTTTGGCAGTTCTTC	CASSSSIHNGTGFWQFF
few	TRBV4-2	TRBJ2-7	TRBD2	TGTGCCAGCAGCCAAGCTGCCGGACAGCGGGGGGACTACGAGCAGTACTTC	CASSQAAGQRGDYEQYF
.	TRBV29-1	TRBJ2-4	TRBD1	TGCAGCGTTGAAAGTTTGGGACAGAACACCAATGAGCAGTACTTC	CSVESLGQNTNEQYF
many	TRBV6-5	TRBJ2-1	.	TGCGCCAGCAGCACGACTAGTGGAAATGAGCAGTTCTTC	CASSTTSGNEQFF
.	TRBV5-1	TRBJ2-1	.	TGCGCCAGCAGCGTGGCCCCTGGGACGGCCTACAATGAGCAGTTCTTC	CASSVAPGTAYNEQFF
few	TRBV12-3/TRBV12-4	TRBJ2-7	.	TGTGCCAGCAGCAGAGGAGCGGGTCTATACGAGCAGTACTTC	CASSRGAGLYEQYF
.	TRBV11-2	TRBJ2-5	.	TGTGCCAGCAGCAAAGGGGTGCTGGAGGAGACCCAGTACTTC	CASSKGVLEETQYF